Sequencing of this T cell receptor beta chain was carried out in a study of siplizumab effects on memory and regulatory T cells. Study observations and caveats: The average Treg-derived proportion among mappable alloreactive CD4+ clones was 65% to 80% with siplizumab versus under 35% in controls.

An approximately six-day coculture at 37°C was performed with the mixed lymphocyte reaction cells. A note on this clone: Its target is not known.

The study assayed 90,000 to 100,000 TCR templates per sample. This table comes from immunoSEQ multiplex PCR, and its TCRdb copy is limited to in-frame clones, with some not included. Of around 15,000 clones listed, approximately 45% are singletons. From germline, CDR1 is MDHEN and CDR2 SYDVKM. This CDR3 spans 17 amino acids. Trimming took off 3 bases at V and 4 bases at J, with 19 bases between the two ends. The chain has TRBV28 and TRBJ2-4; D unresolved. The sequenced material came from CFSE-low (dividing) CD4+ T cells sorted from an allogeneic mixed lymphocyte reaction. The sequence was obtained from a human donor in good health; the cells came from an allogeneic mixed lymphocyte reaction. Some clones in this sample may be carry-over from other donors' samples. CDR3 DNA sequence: TGTGCCAGCAGTTTGTATATAATTAGAACAGAAAAAAACATTCAGTACTTC. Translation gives CASSLYIIRTEKNIQYF.